The present entry profiles one T cell receptor (beta chain) with its context. Its antigen has not been determined. A much larger clone differs from this one at a single base, so this may be a read error. This sample is drawn from a study of tumor and adjacent non-tumor tissue in lung cancer (dated by TCRdb to about 2018). As for the study more broadly: Patients with adenocarcinoma (around eleven), squamous cell carcinoma (2) and small cell lung cancer (1) were included in the cohort. Using bulk TCRbeta repertoires from under 18 lung cancer patients, the study set lung tumor tissue side by side with matched distant non-tumor lung tissue. The roughly 15 patients were aged about 30 to 76 years, included 10 men and 5 women, and had TNM stage I to III disease. A total of fewer than 150 million productive TCRbeta reads were generated by sequencing, corresponding to an average of around 4 million reads per sample. TCRbeta CDR3 sequencing was performed on a few dozen paired specimens, with one tumor sample and one normal lung sample collected per patient.

Libraries were prepared through multiplex PCR. The run used an Illumina HiSeq 2500. Following protocols modified from ARM-PCR, the researchers constructed TCRbeta libraries through three rounds of nested PCR with primers (Table S4). PCR products of 200-500 bp were gel-excised and purified with the QIAquick gel extraction kit before sequencing. As for the original processing: Reads were cleaned with Trimmomatic, merged with FLASH into complete CDR3 sequences, and assigned to V(D)J germline segments with MiTCR. VDJtools was used to compute clonal diversity as the inverse Simpson's index. A read counted as productive if the sequence was in-frame and lacked a premature stop codon. The raw public reads went through TCRdb reprocessing: fastp at Q25, MiXCR clone calling, in-frame beta chains kept. Each CDR3 protein gets just one entry, which takes the most common genes and DNA from the rows behind it. TCRdb, rather than the study authors, made the V and J calls. The sample table contains around 210,000 distinct CDR3 sequences; only one count was recorded for roughly 70% of them. Of the sample, approximately 25% falls within the top ten clones.

From the germline V gene, CDR1 is SQVTM and CDR2 is ANQGSEA. Relative to germline, V is 2 bases shorter and J is 7 bases shorter, with 12 bases between their ends. The CDR3 runs 13 amino acids, cysteine and phenylalanine included. Here the CDR3 DNA is all that survives: 39 bases in frame from base 1. RNA was extracted from bulk unsorted tissue and checked for quality with a NanoDrop ND-1000 and an Agilent 2100. Newly diagnosed lung cancer patients without prior chemotherapy who had been admitted for thoracic surgery in China between August and November 2014 were enrolled as donors. Anyone who had undergone radiotherapy or chemotherapy before, or who had another cancer at the same time, was left out of the study. Surgical tissue pieces of roughly 1-2.2 cm3 were preserved in RNAlater solution and stored at -80 °C until use. Summary of the overall study and its limitations: The sequencing platform is not named in the methods, and unique molecular identifiers are not mentioned. Peripheral blood was not sequenced, so blood TCRbeta repertoires in these lung cancer patients were not examined. TCR diversity was significantly higher in younger patients, and greater tumor TCR diversity was associated with shorter overall survival and shorter disease-free survival. Tumor tissue showed significantly higher TCR diversity (inverse Simpson) than normal lung tissue, at 431.37 vs 166.20 (P = 0.0075, Mann-Whitney U test). With only roughly 14 patients in the cohort, the authors noted that larger samples and more detailed clinical data are needed. The top 100 clones accounted for a significantly larger cumulative portion of the repertoire in normal lung than in tumor tissue.

The sample was lung tumor tissue. The sequence was obtained from a man aged 55 to 70 with non-small cell lung cancer. The chain is assembled from TRBV29-1 and TRBJ2-1; a tentative D match to TRBD1 spans 5 bases. The bases read TGCAGCGTTGAAAGGGGCACCTCGAATGAGCAGTTCTTC. This translates into CSVERGTSNEQFF.